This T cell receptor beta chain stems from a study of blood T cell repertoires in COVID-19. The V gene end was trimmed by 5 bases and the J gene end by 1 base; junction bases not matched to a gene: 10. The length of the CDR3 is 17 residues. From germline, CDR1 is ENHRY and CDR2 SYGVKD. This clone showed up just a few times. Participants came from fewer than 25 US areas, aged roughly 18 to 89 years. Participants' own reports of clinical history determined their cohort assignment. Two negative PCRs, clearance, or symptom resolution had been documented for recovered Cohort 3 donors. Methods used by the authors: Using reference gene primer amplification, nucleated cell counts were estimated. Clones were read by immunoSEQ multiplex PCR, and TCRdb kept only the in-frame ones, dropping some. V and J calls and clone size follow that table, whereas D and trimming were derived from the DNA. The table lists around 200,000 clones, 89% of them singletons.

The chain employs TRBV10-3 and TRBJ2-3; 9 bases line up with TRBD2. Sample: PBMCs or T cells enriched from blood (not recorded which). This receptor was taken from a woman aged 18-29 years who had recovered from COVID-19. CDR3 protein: CAISSGSGSVRTDTQYF. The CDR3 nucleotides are TGTGCCATCAGTTCTGGTAGCGGGAGCGTACGCACAGATACGCAGTATTTT.